These T cell receptor beta chains were read from a single sample in a study of OX40 agonist ivuxolimab in advanced cancers. Sequencing was performed with immunoSEQ multiplex PCR; in TCRdb, only in-frame clones are kept and a portion is missing. The table lists roughly 60,000 clones, approximately 86% of them singletons, with nearly 0.9% in the top ten. The specimen comprised CD4+ or CD8+ T cells sorted from blood, sampled in a trial of the OX40 agonist ivuxolimab. These receptors were collected from an adult with an advanced solid tumor such as melanoma, head and neck, liver or kidney cancer. CDR3s include the opening cysteine and the closing phenylalanine or tryptophan. A D gene is named only where the DNA matches it firmly. Clone sizes are given selectively: once, few, many, or a class where the clone is expanded.

V gene: TRBV25-1; D gene: TRBD1; clone size: -; J gene: TRBJ1-6; CDR3 DNA: TGTGCCAGCAGTGGACAGGGGTTCCATAATTCACCCCTCCACTTT; CDR3 protein: CASSGQGFHNSPLHF
V gene: TRBV5-1; D gene: -; clone size: few; J gene: TRBJ2-7; CDR3 DNA: TGCGCCAGCAGCTTGGGACTAGTGGACTACGAGCAGTACTTC; CDR3 protein: CASSLGLVDYEQYF
V gene: TRBV4-1; D gene: -; clone size: -; J gene: TRBJ1-1; CDR3 DNA: TGCGCCAGCAGTCCTCGCGGGGGGGGCACTGAAGCTTTCTTT; CDR3 protein: CASSPRGGGTEAFF
V gene: TRBV5-1; D gene: TRBD2; clone size: -; J gene: TRBJ2-1; CDR3 DNA: TGCGCCAGCAGGCCGAGCGGGGCGTACAATGAGCAGTTCTTC; CDR3 protein: CASRPSGAYNEQFF
V gene: TRBV10-2; D gene: -; clone size: once; J gene: TRBJ1-6; CDR3 DNA: TGCGCCAGCAGGGATGGACAGCCCTATAATTCACCCCTCCACTTT; CDR3 protein: CASRDGQPYNSPLHF
V gene: TRBV28; D gene: TRBD1; clone size: -; J gene: TRBJ1-2; CDR3 DNA: TGTGCCAGCAGCCAGGGGGGGGATTATGGCTACACCTTC; CDR3 protein: CASSQGGDYGYTF
V gene: TRBV12-5; D gene: -; clone size: -; J gene: TRBJ1-3; CDR3 DNA: TGTGCTAGTGGTGACCTGGTTTTTGGAAACACCATATATTTT; CDR3 protein: CASGDLVFGNTIYF
V gene: TRBV6-1; D gene: -; clone size: -; J gene: TRBJ2-2; CDR3 DNA: TGTGCCAGCAGCTCTCCAAACACCGGGGAGCTGTTTTTT; CDR3 protein: CASSSPNTGELFF
V gene: TRBV5-4; D gene: -; clone size: -; J gene: TRBJ2-3; CDR3 DNA: TGTGCCAGCAGCTTTGATACGCAGTATTTT; CDR3 protein: CASSFDTQYF
V gene: TRBV7-9; D gene: -; clone size: -; J gene: TRBJ1-2; CDR3 DNA: TGTGCCAGCAGCTTCGAGACAAACTATGGCTACACCTTC; CDR3 protein: CASSFETNYGYTF
V gene: TRBV4-1; D gene: -; clone size: -; J gene: TRBJ1-3; CDR3 DNA: TGCGCCAGCAGCCAAGACGGCCCTGGAAACACCATATATTTT; CDR3 protein: CASSQDGPGNTIYF
V gene: TRBV10-3; D gene: -; clone size: -; J gene: TRBJ1-2; CDR3 DNA: TGTGCCATCAGTGACATGGGGGGATATGGCTACACCTTC; CDR3 protein: CAISDMGGYGYTF
V gene: TRBV18; D gene: -; clone size: -; J gene: TRBJ2-3; CDR3 DNA: TGTGCCAGCTCACCGTCAGGGTTTGCAGATACGCAGTATTTT; CDR3 protein: CASSPSGFADTQYF
V gene: TRBV2; D gene: -; clone size: -; J gene: TRBJ2-7; CDR3 DNA: TGTGCCAGCAGACTCCGGGACTCGCCTCTCGAGCAGTACTTC; CDR3 protein: CASRLRDSPLEQYF
V gene: TRBV7-3; D gene: -; clone size: -; J gene: TRBJ2-2; CDR3 DNA: TGTGCCAGCAGCTTAAAGATTCCTGGGGAGCTGTTTTTT; CDR3 protein: CASSLKIPGELFF
V gene: TRBV7-9; D gene: -; clone size: -; J gene: TRBJ1-1; CDR3 DNA: TGTGCCAGCAGCCAACGTGGGGGGGGGAACACTGAAGCTTTCTTT; CDR3 protein: CASSQRGGGNTEAFF
V gene: TRBV4-1; D gene: TRBD2; clone size: -; J gene: TRBJ2-1; CDR3 DNA: TGCGCCAGCAGCCAAATAGCGGGAGCAATCTACAATGAGCAGTTCTTC; CDR3 protein: CASSQIAGAIYNEQFF
V gene: TRBV18; D gene: TRBD1; clone size: -; J gene: TRBJ1-3; CDR3 DNA: TGTGCCAGCTCACCACCGGGACAGGGAATCGCTGGAAACACCATATATTTT; CDR3 protein: CASSPPGQGIAGNTIYF
V gene: TRBV5-8; D gene: -; clone size: -; J gene: TRBJ1-2; CDR3 DNA: TGTGCCAGCAGCATGGACAGAAACTATGGCTACACCTTC; CDR3 protein: CASSMDRNYGYTF
V gene: TRBV6-5; D gene: TRBD2; clone size: -; J gene: TRBJ2-1; CDR3 DNA: TGTGCCAGCAGAGAGGGGAGGGGAAAGCAGTTCTTC; CDR3 protein: CASREGRGKQFF
V gene: TRBV6-5; D gene: TRBD1; clone size: -; J gene: TRBJ2-3; CDR3 DNA: TGTGCCAGCAGCCCGACAGGGGGCATAGATACGCAGTATTTT; CDR3 protein: CASSPTGGIDTQYF
V gene: TRBV19; D gene: TRBD1; clone size: -; J gene: TRBJ1-1; CDR3 DNA: TGTGCCAGTAGTAAGACAGGGCAGGGCACTGAAGCTTTCTTT; CDR3 protein: CASSKTGQGTEAFF
V gene: TRBV27; D gene: -; clone size: few; J gene: TRBJ2-7; CDR3 DNA: TGTGCCAGCAGTTTGACACAGGGTTCCTTTGACGAGCAGTACTTC; CDR3 protein: CASSLTQGSFDEQYF
V gene: TRBV19; D gene: TRBD1; clone size: -; J gene: TRBJ1-2; CDR3 DNA: TGTGCCAGTAGTATGGGATCCGGGACAGGGGGCTATGGCTACACCTTC; CDR3 protein: CASSMGSGTGGYGYTF
V gene: TRBV6-1; D gene: -; clone size: -; J gene: TRBJ2-5; CDR3 DNA: TGTGCCAGCAGTGTAAACCTAGGGTCCCAAGAGACCCAGTACTTC; CDR3 protein: CASSVNLGSQETQYF
V gene: TRBV28; D gene: TRBD1; clone size: -; J gene: TRBJ2-7; CDR3 DNA: TGTGCCAGCAGTTTAATGGGACAGGGGATCGGGTACTTC; CDR3 protein: CASSLMGQGIGYF
V gene: TRBV18; D gene: -; clone size: -; J gene: TRBJ2-4; CDR3 DNA: TGTGCCAGCTCCTCACGGGATGGGGCCAAAAACATTCAGTACTTC; CDR3 protein: CASSSRDGAKNIQYF